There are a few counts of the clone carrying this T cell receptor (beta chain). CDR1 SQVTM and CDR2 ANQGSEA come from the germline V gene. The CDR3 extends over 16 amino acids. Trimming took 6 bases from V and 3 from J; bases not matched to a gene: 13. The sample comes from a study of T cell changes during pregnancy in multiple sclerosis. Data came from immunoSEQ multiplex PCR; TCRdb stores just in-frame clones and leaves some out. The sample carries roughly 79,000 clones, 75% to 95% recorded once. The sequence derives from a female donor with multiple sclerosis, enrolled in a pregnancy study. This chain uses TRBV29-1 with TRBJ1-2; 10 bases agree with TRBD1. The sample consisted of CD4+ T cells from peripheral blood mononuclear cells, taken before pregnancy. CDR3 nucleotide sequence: TGCAGCGTGGGGGGGACAGGGGCGTGGAGCGACTATGGCTACACCTTC. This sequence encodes CSVGGTGAWSDYGYTF.